This entry lists 20 T cell receptor beta chains sequenced from one sample in a study of graft-versus-host responses after intestinal transplantation. Data came from immunoSEQ multiplex PCR; TCRdb stores just in-frame clones and leaves some out. The sample contains 90,000 to 130,000 clones, around 95% of which appear only once. These TCRs are of unknown antigen specificity. The sequenced sample was unstimulated CD8+ T cells sorted from spleen or lymph node cells, obtained before intestinal transplant. Receptors were obtained from a human donor who received an intestinal transplant.

J is TRBJ1-6 and V is TRBV19, with TRBD1 matching 7 bases. CDR3 size: 13 residues. Losses at the gene ends were 5 bases for V and 13 bases for J; bases not matched to a gene: 8. Germline V gene data show CDR1 as LNHDA and CDR2 as SQIVND (reference sequence). This CDR3 is CASSPRDRFPLHF. CDR3 nucleotide sequence: TGTGCCAGTAGTCCACGGGACAGATTCCCCCTCCACTTT.

The rearrangement joins TRBV5-1 to TRBJ2-1, with 10 bases that match TRBD1. CDR1 is SGHRS, CDR2 YFSETQ, per germline. CDR3 size: 20 residues. Germline trimming cut 4 bases from V and 0 bases from J; bases unmatched to any gene: 16. CDR3 loop: CASSPTPGTGASNSYNEQFF. In nucleotides, the CDR3 is TGCGCCAGCAGCCCCACACCCGGGACAGGGGCATCCAACTCCTACAATGAGCAGTTCTTC.

The J gene is TRBJ1-1, the V gene TRBV4-2; D is possibly TRBD1 (5 bases). V was shortened by 4 bases and J by 8 bases, with 8 bases between the two germline ends. Germline V CDR1 and CDR2: LGHNA, YNFKEQ. The CDR3 extends over 11 amino acids. CDR3 amino acids: CASSLNREAFF. In nucleotides, the CDR3 is TGTGCCAGCAGCCTTAACAGGGAAGCTTTCTTT.

The CDR3 spells CASSYREDTEAFF. CDR3 DNA sequence: TGTGCCAGCAGCTACAGGGAGGACACTGAAGCTTTCTTT. The chain uses TRBV27 and TRBJ1-1; perhaps TRBD1 as D (6 bases). V shed 6 bases and J shed 3 bases, with 11 bases lying between them. This CDR3 has 13 amino acids. CDR1 and CDR2 from the germline V gene are MNHEY and SMNVEV (reference sequence).

This chain joins TRBV9 and TRBJ2-7; D possibly corresponds to TRBD1 (5 bases). The CDR3 contains 15 residues. Germline V gene sequence: CDR1 SGDLS, CDR2 YYNGEE. V was pared by 6 bases and J by 0 bases, with 16 bases between. CDR3 loop: CASTRSGDSSYEQYF. The CDR3 DNA reads TGTGCCAGCACCCGATCGGGCGACAGCTCCTACGAGCAGTACTTC.

This clone has only one observation. The gene calls are TRBV27 and TRBJ2-7, with D possibly being TRBD2 (6 bases). The CDR3 runs to 14 residues. V shed 6 bases and J shed 0 bases, with 12 bases lying between them. Germline V gene sequence: CDR1 MNHEY, CDR2 SMNVEV (reference sequence). CDR3 sequence (DNA): TGTGCCAGCAGCCTTGACGGGAGCTCCTACGAGCAGTACTTC. As protein: CASSLDGSSYEQYF.

This clone showed up just once. V is TRBV5-6 and J is TRBJ2-2; no reliable D call. Trimming left V 0 bases short and J 1 base short, with 4 bases between. This CDR3 comprises 14 residues. Germline V CDR1 and CDR2: SGHDT, YYEEEE. The CDR3 is CASSLAGNTGELFF. The CDR3 DNA sequence: TGTGCCAGCAGCTTGGCGGGGAACACCGGGGAGCTGTTTTTT.

This chain connects TRBV27 to TRBJ1-2; TRBD1 might be the D (6 bases). The germline V gene encodes CDR1 MNHEY and CDR2 SMNVEV (reference sequence). V was trimmed by 5 bases and J by 8 bases, leaving 42 bases between them. The CDR3 runs to 22 residues. Written as DNA, the CDR3 is TGTGCCAGCAGTAGTCGACAAAATGTGGGAACCAAGAGGGCAGGGGCCCCGAGCGGCTACACCTTC. It yields the protein CASSSRQNVGTKRAGAPSGYTF.

V gene TRBV4-1 combines with J gene TRBJ2-5; TRBD2 matches at 11 bases. V gave up 0 bases and J gave up 5 bases; unmatched junction bases: 8. This CDR3 comprises 17 residues. Germline CDR1 and CDR2: MGHRA and YSYEKL. CDR3 in amino acids: CASSQDPGLAAYETQYF. Here the CDR3 DNA reads TGCGCCAGCAGCCAAGACCCGGGACTAGCGGCGTATGAGACCCAGTACTTC.

This chain joins TRBV4-1 and TRBJ1-4, with 7 bases identical to TRBD1. The CDR3 covers 16 residues. Germline CDR1 and CDR2: MGHRA and YSYEKL. The V and J ends lost 4 bases and 5 bases, in that order; junction bases with no gene match: 10. The CDR3 protein is CASSLTPGQTNEKLFF. The DNA for the CDR3 is TGCGCCAGCAGCCTGACCCCGGGACAGACGAATGAAAAACTGTTTTTT.

The CDR3 here is CASSSGEQFF. CDR3 coding DNA: TGTGCCAGTAGTTCCGGTGAGCAGTTCTTC. The J gene is TRBJ2-1, the V gene TRBV19; D is uncertain. The CDR3 has 10 residues. Germline CDR1 and CDR2: LNHDA and SQIVND (reference sequence). Trimming took off 5 bases at V and 9 bases at J, with 5 bases between the two ends.

This clone has a single count. V usage is TRBV28 and J usage is TRBJ1-5; D unclear. Deletions cut 4 bases from V and 0 bases from J, with 7 bases between. CDR1 and CDR2 from the germline V gene are MDHEN and SYDVKM. The CDR3 spans 14 residues. CDR3 DNA: TGTGCCAGCAGTTCGGTGGATAGCAATCAGCCCCAGCATTTT. It codes for CASSSVDSNQPQHF.

The V call is TRBV27, the J call TRBJ2-7, with unresolved D. V was pared by 5 bases and J by 1 base, with 3 bases between. The CDR3 loop spans 11 amino acids. Germline V lookup: CDR1 MNHEY, CDR2 SMNVEV (reference sequence). CDR3 DNA sequence: TGTGCCAGCAGTCCATCCTACGAGCAGTACTTC. As protein: CASSPSYEQYF.

J is TRBJ2-1 and V is TRBV7-3, with 11 bases matching TRBD2. V lost 5 bases to trimming and J lost 1 base; unmatched junction nucleotides: 4. Looked up from germline, CDR1 is SGHTA and CDR2 is FQGTGA. The CDR3 runs 16 residues. CDR3 DNA sequence: TGTGCCAGCAGCCTAGGACTAGCGGGTTCCTACAATGAGCAGTTCTTC. It codes for CASSLGLAGSYNEQFF.

This clone occurred a few times. This chain uses TRBV5-1 with TRBJ2-1; 14 bases match TRBD2. Per the germline V gene, CDR1 is SGHRS and CDR2 is YFSETQ. The CDR3 is 16 amino acids. Trimming took 5 bases from V and 8 from J; bases not matched to a gene: 9. This chain's CDR3 is CASRQFPGLAGDEQFF. The CDR3 region has the DNA TGCGCCAGCAGACAATTTCCGGGACTAGCGGGAGATGAGCAGTTCTTC.

V is TRBV1 and J is TRBJ1-6. TRBV1 constitutes a pseudogene. This CDR3 region has 16 residues. CDR3 residues: CTSSQVGRISNSPLHF. The CDR3 bases are TGCACCAGCAGCCAGGTAGGACGGATATCAAATTCACCCCTCCACTTT.

This chain joins TRBV5-4 and TRBJ2-7; D remains ambiguous. The germline V gene has CDR1 SGHNT and CDR2 YYREEE (reference sequence). The CDR3 loop spans 16 amino acids. V shed 0 bases and J shed 5 bases, with 18 bases lying between them. The CDR3 loop is CASSLALAGSRHEQYF. In DNA form, the CDR3 reads TGTGCCAGCAGCTTGGCCTTGGCCGGATCCCGACACGAGCAGTACTTC.

CDR3 sequence: CASSFGRGRDEQYF. The CDR3 DNA is TGTGCCAGCAGCTTTGGACGGGGGCGCGACGAGCAGTACTTC. The chain links TRBV9 to TRBJ2-7; the D call may be TRBD1 or TRBD2 (6 bases each). V was cut by 4 bases and J by 5 bases, with 16 bases left in between. This CDR3 region has 14 residues. CDR1 and CDR2 (germline): SGDLS, YYNGEE.

The V call is TRBV29-1, the J call TRBJ1-1; TRBD1 matches 9 bases. The CDR3 runs 10 residues. Trimming removed 7 bases from V and 8 bases from J; junction bases left unmatched: 2. Germline V gene lookup returns CDR1 SQVTM and CDR2 ANQGSEA. The DNA for the CDR3 is TGCAGCGGTGGGACAGGGGAAGCTTTCTTT. The encoded protein is CSGGTGEAFF.

CDR3 residues: CASSEGPSGYEQYF. The DNA for the CDR3 is TGTGCCAGCAGTGAAGGACCGAGCGGGTACGAGCAGTACTTC. This chain connects TRBV2 to TRBJ2-7, with D possibly being TRBD2 (6 bases). The CDR3 covers 14 residues. Germline V gene data show CDR1 as SNHLY and CDR2 as FYNNEI. Deletions cut 1 base from V and 4 bases from J, with 11 bases between.